This TCR beta chain originates from a study of blood T cell repertoires in COVID-19. This CDR3 region has 14 residues. Germline CDR1 is MNHNY and CDR2 is SVGAGI (reference sequence). V gave up 6 bases and J gave up 0 bases, with 9 bases separating them. Measured with immunoSEQ multiplex PCR; TCRdb has only the in-frame clones, and not every one. The data show under 300,000 clones, with roughly 91% seen just once and 2% held by the top ten. Source material: PBMCs or T cells enriched from blood (not recorded which). This receptor was taken from a woman aged 55-69 years in a cohort exposed to, infected with or recovered from COVID-19 (not recorded which). The gene calls are TRBV6-6 and TRBJ2-1, with TRBD2 as a possible D gene (6 bases). This chain's CDR3 is CASSRAGSYNEQFF. The CDR3 DNA sequence: TGTGCCAGCAGCCGAGCGGGCTCCTACAATGAGCAGTTCTTC.